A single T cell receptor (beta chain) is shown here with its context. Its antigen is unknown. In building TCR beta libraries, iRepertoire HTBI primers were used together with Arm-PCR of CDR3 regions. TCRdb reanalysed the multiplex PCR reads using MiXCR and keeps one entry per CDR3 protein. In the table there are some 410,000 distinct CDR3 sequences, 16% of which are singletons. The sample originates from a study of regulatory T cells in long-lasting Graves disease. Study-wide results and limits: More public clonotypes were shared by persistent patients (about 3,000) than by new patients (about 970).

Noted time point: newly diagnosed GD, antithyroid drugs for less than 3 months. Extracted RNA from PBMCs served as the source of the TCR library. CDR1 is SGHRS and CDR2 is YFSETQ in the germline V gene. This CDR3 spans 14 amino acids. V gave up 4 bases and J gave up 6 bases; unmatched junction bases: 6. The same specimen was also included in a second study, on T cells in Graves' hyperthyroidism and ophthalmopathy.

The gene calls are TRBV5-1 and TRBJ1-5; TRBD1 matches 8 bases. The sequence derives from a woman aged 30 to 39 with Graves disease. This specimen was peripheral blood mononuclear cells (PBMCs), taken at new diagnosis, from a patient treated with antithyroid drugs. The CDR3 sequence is CASSLDRGIQPQHF. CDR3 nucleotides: TGCGCCAGCAGCCTCGACAGGGGAATTCAGCCCCAGCATTTT.